A single sample gave rise to the 32 T cell receptor beta chains below, sequenced in a study of CD8+CD57+ T cells in acquired aplastic anemia. In patients chosen for sequencing, flow cytometry had shown CD8+CD57+ cell expansion. CDR3 and TCR beta VDJ profiling relied on genomic DNA as the template. In TCRdb, the reads were re-called with MiXCR into one record per CDR3 protein. The table lists some 180,000 distinct CDR3 sequences, roughly 63% of them singletons. The sequenced material came from sorted CD4+, CD8+, or CD8+CD57+ T cells (not recorded which) from PBMCs. All receptors derive from a human donor with aplastic anemia.

There are a few counts of this clonotype. The chain carries TRBV3-1 and TRBJ2-1; no definite D call. V shed 0 bases and J shed 3 bases, with 9 bases lying between them. Germline-derived CDR1 and CDR2 are LGHDT and YNNKEL (reference sequence). The CDR3 is 15 amino acids. The CDR3 coding sequence is TGTGCCAGCAGCCAAGATCAGAACCTCTACAATGAGCAGTTCTTC. Its translation is CASSQDQNLYNEQFF.

Details on this clonotype: The junction departs from germline at one end; a sequencing error may be responsible. DNA of the CDR3: TGCGCCAGCAGCTTGGTCTCGGGGACTAGCGCTAAGAGGGGTAGCACAGATATGCAGTATTTT. Its translation: CASSLVSGTSAKRGSTDMQYF. The chain is built from TRBV5-1 and TRBJ2-3; 10 positions match TRBD2. The CDR3 covers 21 residues. Germline values: CDR1 SGHRS, CDR2 YFSETQ.

The gene calls are TRBV19 and TRBJ1-1; no firm D call. This CDR3 is built from 14 residues. The germline V and J ends were trimmed by 3 bases and 4 bases, with 12 bases remaining between them. Germline CDR1 is LNHDA and CDR2 is SQIVND (reference sequence). The CDR3 sequence: CASSIGWFSTEAFF. DNA of the CDR3: TGTGCCAGTAGTATTGGATGGTTCAGCACTGAAGCTTTCTTT.

The genes are TRBV20-1 and TRBJ2-3; the match to TRBD2 covers 9 bases. This CDR3 comprises 15 residues. After removal of 3 bases from V and 0 bases from J, the junction contained 4 bases not matched to a gene. Germline V gives CDR1 DFQATT, CDR2 SNEGSKA (reference sequence). CDR3 nucleotides: TGCAGTGCTAGCCGCGGGAGGGCTAGCACAGATACGCAGTATTTT. It encodes CSASRGRASTDTQYF.

There are a few counts of this clonotype. The rearrangement uses TRBV7-8 and TRBJ2-7; D is perhaps TRBD1 (6 bases). Germline CDR1 and CDR2: SGHVS and FQNEAQ. The germline V and J ends were trimmed by 1 base and 5 bases, with 12 bases remaining between them. The CDR3 loop spans 14 amino acids. The CDR3 is CASSLGAGVNEQYF. CDR3 in DNA: TGTGCCAGCAGCTTAGGGGCAGGGGTCAACGAGCAGTACTTC.

This clonotype has a handful of counts. This chain connects TRBV5-4 to TRBJ2-2; D may be TRBD2 (5 bases). The V gene lost 3 bases and the J gene lost 5 bases, with 14 bases spanning the gap. Germline V gene data show CDR1 as SGHNT and CDR2 as YYREEE (reference sequence). The CDR3 is 15 amino acids. This CDR3 reads CASSWFGVLTGELFF. CDR3 sequence (DNA): TGTGCCAGCAGCTGGTTCGGGGTTTTAACCGGGGAGCTGTTTTTT.

The rearrangement uses TRBV15 and TRBJ1-5; D unresolved. CDR3 length equals 13 residues. Germline assignment: CDR1 LNHNV and CDR2 YYDKDF (reference sequence). Trimming removed 4 bases from V and 0 bases from J, with 4 bases in between. CDR3 residues: CATSINSNQPQHF. The CDR3 DNA is TGTGCCACCAGCATTAATAGCAATCAGCCCCAGCATTTT.

The chain uses TRBV7-2 and TRBJ1-5; D remains unclear. In germline, CDR1 is SGHTA, CDR2 FQGNSA. The CDR3 sequence is 13 residues long. Trimming stripped 5 bases from V and 6 bases from J, with 11 bases between. Here the CDR3 DNA reads TGTGCCAGCAGCGCAGACGGACTTCAGCCCCAGCATTTT. Translation: CASSADGLQPQHF.

The V call is TRBV7-6, the J call TRBJ2-7, with 8 bases aligning to TRBD1. CDR1 and CDR2 from the germline V gene are SGHVS and FNYEAQ. V gave up 5 bases and J gave up 7 bases; unmatched junction bases: 13. This CDR3 contains 15 residues. The CDR3 nucleotides read TGTGCCAGCAGCCTAGGACAGGGCCTAGGGCGGGAGCAGTACTTC. Its translation is CASSLGQGLGREQYF. Filled out from reference TRBV7-6 and TRBJ2-7, the complete variable domain reads GAGVSQSPRYKVTKRGQDVALRCDPISGHVSLYWYRQALGQGPEFLTYFNYEAQQDKSGLPNDRFSAERPEGSISTLTIQRTEQRDSAMYRCASSLGQGLGREQYFGPGTRLTVT.

The V gene is TRBV4-1, the J gene TRBJ2-3; 9 bases align to TRBD2. This CDR3 is 15 amino acids long. Germline values: CDR1 MGHRA, CDR2 YSYEKL. The ends lost 4 bases at V and 2 bases at J; junction bases unmatched: 4. The CDR3 DNA is TGCGCCAGCAGCCGTATAGCGGGGGACACAGATACGCAGTATTTT. It translates to CASSRIAGDTDTQYF.

The V call is TRBV9, the J call TRBJ2-3; D might be TRBD2 (5 bases). Germline CDR1 is SGDLS and CDR2 is YYNGEE. The CDR3 has 14 residues. V shed 4 bases and J shed 3 bases, with 12 bases lying between them. CDR3 protein: CASSKRAGTDTQYF. CDR3 DNA: TGTGCCAGCAGCAAGAGGGCCGGGACAGATACGCAGTATTTT.

The gene calls are TRBV12-3 or TRBV12-4 and TRBJ2-7; 7 bases map to TRBD2. Germline trimming cut 4 bases from V and 7 bases from J; bases unmatched to any gene: 7. This CDR3 is built from 13 residues. CDR3 in DNA: TGTGCCAGCAGTTCTATGCCCGGGGGGGAGCAGTACTTC. This translates into CASSSMPGGEQYF.

The V call is TRBV19, the J call TRBJ2-5; D unclear. Germline assignment: CDR1 LNHDA and CDR2 SQIVND (reference sequence). The CDR3 spans 12 residues. V dropped 8 bases and J dropped 4 bases, with 11 bases sitting between them. The CDR3: CASSRAGETQYF. The CDR3 DNA sequence: TGTGCCAGTTCAAGGGCTGGAGAGACCCAGTACTTC.

This chain joins TRBV20-1 and TRBJ1-2, with 9 bases identical to TRBD1. V gave up 7 bases and J gave up 5 bases; unmatched junction bases: 8. This CDR3 comprises 13 residues. Germline V gene lookup returns CDR1 DFQATT and CDR2 SNEGSKA (reference sequence). The chain's CDR3 is CSVPGQGSYGYTF. Here the CDR3 DNA reads TGCAGTGTCCCGGGACAGGGTAGTTATGGCTACACCTTC.

J is TRBJ2-3 and V is TRBV7-6; D may be TRBD1 (5 bases). Per germline, CDR1 SGHVS and CDR2 FNYEAQ. The CDR3 loop spans 15 amino acids. The V end lost 7 bases, the J end lost 0 bases, and 14 bases lay between the germline ends. In DNA, the CDR3 is TGTGCCAGCACTGAAGGGGCGCGTAGCACAGATACGCAGTATTTT. It specifies CASTEGARSTDTQYF.

The chain links TRBV5-1 to TRBJ2-7; possible D gene TRBD2, 5 bases. This CDR3 has 13 residues. V dropped 3 bases and J dropped 6 bases, with 13 bases sitting between them. Germline lookup yields CDR1 SGHRS and CDR2 YFSETQ. The CDR3 is CASSSTLAGEQYF. CDR3 in DNA: TGCGCCAGCAGCTCCACCTTGGCGGGCGAGCAGTACTTC.

This clonotype has more than one count but fewer than ten. The chain joins TRBV3-1 to TRBJ1-2; D is perhaps TRBD1 (5 bases). The CDR3 totals 16 residues. Germline-derived CDR1 and CDR2 are LGHDT and YNNKEL (reference sequence). The germline V and J ends were trimmed by 0 bases and 6 bases, with 17 bases remaining between them. CDR3 sequence reads: CASSQEGVISPHGYTF. Written as DNA, the CDR3 is TGTGCCAGCAGCCAAGAGGGGGTAATCAGCCCTCATGGCTACACCTTC.

This clonotype was found many times. The rearrangement joins TRBV13 to TRBJ2-1, with TRBD2 identical over 10 bases. CDR1 PRHDT and CDR2 FYEKMQ come from the germline V gene (reference sequence). The CDR3 length is 15 residues. V trimming: 5 bases; J trimming: 10 bases; junction bases outside the gene matches: 11. Here the CDR3 reads CASSVVSGTSAEQFF. As DNA, the CDR3 is TGTGCCAGCAGCGTAGTTTCCGGGACTAGCGCCGAGCAGTTCTTC.

The chain couples TRBV2 to TRBJ2-3; weak D call: TRBD1 (5 bases). In germline, CDR1 is SNHLY, CDR2 FYNNEI. V lost 10 bases and J lost 5, with 19 bases in between. The CDR3 extends over 14 amino acids. Here the CDR3 DNA reads TGTGCCACCCAGAAGGGGCCGGGCATAGATACGCAGTATTTT. This encodes CATQKGPGIDTQYF.

CDR3 nucleotides: TGTGCCAGCAGCGTAGAATTGACCGGGGAGCTGTTTTTT. Translated: CASSVELTGELFF. The V gene is TRBV9, the J gene TRBJ2-2; D is ambiguous. V was trimmed by 0 bases and J by 5 bases, leaving 5 bases between them. Germline CDR1 is SGDLS and CDR2 is YYNGEE. This CDR3 is 13 amino acids long.

The chain has TRBV4-2 and TRBJ1-1, with D possibly matching TRBD1 (5 bases). From germline, CDR1 is LGHNA and CDR2 YNFKEQ. Between the trimmed V and J ends, which lost 0 bases and 3 bases, there was a span of 11 bases. CDR3 length: 15 amino acids. The CDR3 reads CASSQENGAYTEAFF. The DNA of the CDR3 is TGTGCCAGCAGCCAAGAAAACGGGGCATACACTGAAGCTTTCTTT.

This clonotype was recorded at least ten times. The genes are TRBV13 and TRBJ2-2, with 7 positions matching TRBD2. V dropped 1 base and J dropped 1; count of bases not matched to a gene: 0. CDR3 length: 15 residues. Germline V CDR1 and CDR2: PRHDT, FYEKMQ (reference sequence). CDR3 nucleotides: TGTGCCAGCAGCTTAGAGCGGGGGAACACCGGGGAGCTGTTTTTT. Protein sequence: CASSLERGNTGELFF.

The sample holds many counts of this clonotype. The chain is built from TRBV9 and TRBJ2-7, with 8 bases lining up with TRBD2. This CDR3 spans 14 amino acids. Germline V gene sequence: CDR1 SGDLS, CDR2 YYNGEE. V was pared by 4 bases and J by 0 bases, with 3 bases of the junction left unmatched. The CDR3 sequence: CASSSGGLSYEQYF. The CDR3 coding sequence is TGTGCCAGCAGCAGCGGGGGACTCTCCTACGAGCAGTACTTC.

This sequence joins TRBV10-3 and TRBJ1-1; no clear D gene. The V end was cut by 0 bases, the J end by 5 bases, with 7 bases between. CDR1 ENHRY and CDR2 SYGVKD come from the germline V gene. The CDR3 is 13 amino acids. Here the CDR3 reads CAISESRGTEAFF. The CDR3 region has the DNA TGTGCCATCAGTGAGTCCCGGGGAACTGAAGCTTTCTTT.

The chain uses TRBV11-3 and TRBJ2-5; 10 bases match TRBD2. Looked up from germline, CDR1 is SGHNT and CDR2 is YENEEA. This CDR3 has 14 residues. J was trimmed by 7 bases and V by 3 bases; bases with no gene match: 5. The CDR3 spells CASSLLAGEGTQYF. CDR3 DNA sequence: TGTGCCAGCAGCTTGCTAGCGGGGGAAGGGACCCAGTACTTC.

This chain links TRBV7-6 with TRBJ1-6, with D hard to call. V lost 4 bases and J lost 9, with 10 bases in between. The V gene's germline CDR1 is SGHVS and CDR2 FNYEAQ. The CDR3 covers 13 residues. The CDR3 loop reads CASSSDVASPLHF. CDR3 bases: TGTGCCAGCAGCTCCGACGTTGCTTCACCCCTCCACTTT.

The rearrangement links TRBV20-1 to TRBJ2-5; no clear D gene. Between the trimmed V and J ends, which lost 4 bases and 1 base, there was a span of 1 base. Germline V gene sequence: CDR1 DFQATT, CDR2 SNEGSKA (reference sequence). The CDR3 is made up of 10 amino acids. The CDR3 loop is CSAIQETQYF. In nucleotides, the CDR3 is TGCAGTGCTATCCAAGAGACCCAGTACTTC.

The rearrangement uses TRBV2 and TRBJ2-1; D not resolved. CDR1 SNHLY and CDR2 FYNNEI come from the germline V gene. V was shortened by 5 bases and J by 9 bases, with 8 bases between the two germline ends. The CDR3 length is 11 residues. The CDR3 reads CASSLEREQFF. CDR3 sequence (DNA): TGTGCCAGCAGTTTAGAACGTGAGCAGTTCTTC. The complete variable domain, with remaining parts taken from reference TRBV2 and TRBJ2-1, reads EPEVTQTPSHQVTQMGQEVILRCVPISNHLYFYWYRQILGQKVEFLVSFYNNEISEKSEIFDDQFSVERPDGSNFTLKIRSTKLEDSAMYFCASSLEREQFFGPGTRLTVL.

The V call is TRBV19, the J call TRBJ2-7, with D possibly matching TRBD1 (6 bases). V shed 6 bases and J shed 3 bases, with 12 bases lying between them. There are 13 residues in the CDR3. Per the germline V gene, CDR1 is LNHDA and CDR2 is SQIVND (reference sequence). The CDR3 protein is CASSLTGRYEQYF. DNA for the CDR3: TGTGCCAGTAGCTTGACAGGACGCTACGAGCAGTACTTC.

The chain carries TRBV19 and TRBJ1-5; D gene unclear. The J call may be incorrect, as the DNA end agrees better with TRBJ2-3. The CDR3 has 10 residues. Germline-derived CDR1 and CDR2 are LNHDA and SQIVND (reference sequence). This chain's CDR3 is CASSMMTQYF. CDR3 DNA: TGTGCCAGTAGTATGATGACACAGTATTTT.

The chain links TRBV7-9 to TRBJ1-4; 7 bases match TRBD1. J gave up 4 bases and V 5 bases, and 7 bases lay outside the gene matches. Per the germline V gene, CDR1 is SEHNR and CDR2 is FQNEAQ (reference sequence). CDR3 size: 15 residues. CDR3 protein: CASSPTTGSNEKLFF. Written as DNA, the CDR3 is TGTGCCAGCAGCCCGACGACAGGGAGTAATGAAAAACTGTTTTTT.

In this sample, this clonotype turned up a few times. A read error may be the cause here, since a much bigger clone is one base away. The V gene is TRBV10-1, the J gene TRBJ1-2, with D unresolved. The CDR3 has 13 amino acids. Looked up from germline, CDR1 is WNHNN and CDR2 is SYGVQD (reference sequence). This CDR3 reads CASSESRLTGCTF. For the CDR3, the DNA is TGCGCCAGCAGTGAGTCAAGGTTAACTGGCTGCACCTTC.